Shown below are 11 T cell receptor beta chains from a single sample sequenced in a study of lung T cells in sarcoidosis with Löfgren's syndrome. TCRdb independently ran MiXCR on the reads; one entry per CDR3 protein. The data show around 21,000 distinct CDR3 sequences, 20% to 25% seen once. The material sequenced was CD4+ T cells from PBMCs. These receptors were collected from a human donor with sarcoidosis (Löfgren's syndrome or another form), or a control subject (not recorded which).

The sample holds many counts of this clonotype. V and J are TRBV28 and TRBJ1-2; no firm D call. Deletions cut 7 bases from V and 3 bases from J, with 18 bases between. Germline V gene data show CDR1 as MDHEN and CDR2 as SYDVKM. This CDR3 is built from 15 residues. DNA of the CDR3: TGTGCCAGCACGAAGGCCCCCGACGGTCACTATGGCTACACCTTC. This translates into CASTKAPDGHYGYTF.

The chain combines TRBV9 with TRBJ2-3; D ambiguous. Germline V gene data show CDR1 as SGDLS and CDR2 as YYNGEE. Trimming took 0 bases from V and 9 from J, leaving 8 bases between them. The CDR3 is 12 residues long. The DNA of the CDR3 is TGTGCCAGCAGCGTAGACGCCGAAACGCAGTATTTT. This encodes CASSVDAETQYF.

The table lists this clonotype with many counts. The chain joins TRBV24-1 to TRBJ2-7, with 8 bases matching TRBD1. The V gene's germline CDR1 is KGHDR and CDR2 SFDVKD. The length of the CDR3 is 16 residues. After removal of 3 bases from V and 2 bases from J, the junction contained 8 bases not matched to a gene. This CDR3 reads CATSDTRTGYPYEQYF. As DNA, the CDR3 is TGTGCCACCAGTGATACTAGGACAGGGTATCCCTACGAGCAGTACTTC.

Judged by abundance, this clonotype is medium-sized. The V gene is TRBV27, the J gene TRBJ1-5; TRBD1 aligns across 8 bases. In germline, CDR1 is MNHEY, CDR2 SMNVEV (reference sequence). CDR3 size: 15 residues. V dropped 3 bases and J dropped 7; count of bases not matched to a gene: 8. CDR3 sequence: CASSFGGQGGQPQHF. The DNA for the CDR3 is TGTGCCAGCAGTTTTGGAGGACAGGGAGGCCAGCCCCAGCATTTT.

As regards this clonotype: It may be a read error: a sequence one base away is much more abundant. The chain couples TRBV10-3 to TRBJ1-2; D is unclear. Per the germline V gene, CDR1 is ENHRY and CDR2 is SYGVKD. CDR3 size: 12 residues. Between the trimmed V and J ends, which lost 4 bases and 4 bases, there was a span of 7 bases. The chain's CDR3 is CAISGSGYGYTF. CDR3 coding DNA: TGTGCCATCAGTGGGTCCGGCTATGGCTACACCTTC.

This clonotype showed up just a few times. The V call is TRBV29-1, the J call TRBJ1-3, with D tentatively TRBD1 (5 bases). V lost 0 bases, J lost 0 bases, and 9 bases lay in between. Germline lookup yields CDR1 SQVTM and CDR2 ANQGSEA. This CDR3 region has 15 residues. For the CDR3, the DNA is TGCAGCGTTGAAGAAATGGGGGACTCTGGAAACACCATATATTTT. It encodes CSVEEMGDSGNTIYF.

A few counts support this clonotype. The chain links TRBV30 to TRBJ1-2; D is uncertain. The CDR3 is 12 amino acids. The germline V gene encodes CDR1 GTSNPN and CDR2 SVGIG (reference sequence). Deletions cut 0 bases from V and 4 bases from J, with 6 bases between. The CDR3: CAWSVTAYGYTF. The CDR3 nucleotides read TGTGCCTGGAGTGTAACGGCCTATGGCTACACCTTC.

Many counts were recorded for this clonotype. The chain joins TRBV6-6 to TRBJ2-2, with a tentative D call TRBD1 (6 bases). The CDR3 extends over 15 amino acids. Germline-derived CDR1 and CDR2 are MNHNY and SVGAGI (reference sequence). Trimming shortened V by 2 bases and J by 5 bases, and 12 bases separated the two germline ends. In DNA, the CDR3 is TGTGCCAGCAGTTACACCAGGACAGTAACCGGGGAGCTGTTTTTT. This sequence encodes CASSYTRTVTGELFF.

This clonotype was counted ten times or more. V gene TRBV3-1 combines with J gene TRBJ2-1; TRBD1 matches at 8 bases. Germline lookup yields CDR1 LGHDT and CDR2 YNNKEL (reference sequence). Unmatched junction bases numbered 10, after V lost 1 base and J lost 2 bases. The CDR3 has 18 amino acids. DNA for the CDR3: TGTGCCAGCAGCCAAGGGCAGGGGGCCGGGAGAACCTACAATGAGCAGTTCTTC. This codes for CASSQGQGAGRTYNEQFF.

This clonotype was counted at least ten times. The chain recombines TRBV12-3 or TRBV12-4 with TRBJ1-1; TRBD1 matches at 7 bases. The CDR3 is 16 amino acids. J lost 4 bases, V lost 4 bases, and 12 bases had no gene match. CDR3 coding DNA: TGTGCCAGCAGTTCCTCCGCAAACAGGGGCTTCACTGAAGCTTTCTTT. It encodes CASSSSANRGFTEAFF.

This clonotype occurred many times. The CDR3 protein is CASSLDRSGANVLTF. The CDR3 DNA reads as TGTGCCAGCAGCTTAGACAGATCTGGGGCCAACGTCCTGACTTTC. The chain joins TRBV7-9 to TRBJ2-6; D gene ambiguous. Germline V CDR1 and CDR2: SEHNR, FQNEAQ (reference sequence). Trimming removed 1 base from V and 1 base from J, with 5 bases in between. This CDR3 has 15 amino acids. The full variable domain, its missing parts supplied by reference TRBV7-9 and TRBJ2-6, is DTGVSQNPRHKITKRGQNVTFRCDPISEHNRLYWYRQTLGQGPEFLTYFQNEAQLEKSRLLSDRFSAERPKGSFSTLEIQRTEQGDSAMYLCASSLDRSGANVLTFGAGSRLTVL.